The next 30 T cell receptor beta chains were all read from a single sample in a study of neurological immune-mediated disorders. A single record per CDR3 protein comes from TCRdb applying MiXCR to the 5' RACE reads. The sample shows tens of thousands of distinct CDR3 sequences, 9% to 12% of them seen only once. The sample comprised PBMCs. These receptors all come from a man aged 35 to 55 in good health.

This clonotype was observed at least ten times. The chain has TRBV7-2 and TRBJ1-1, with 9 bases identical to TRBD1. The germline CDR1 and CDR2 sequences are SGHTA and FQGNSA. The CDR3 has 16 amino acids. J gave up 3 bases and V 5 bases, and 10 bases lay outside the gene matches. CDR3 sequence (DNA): TGTGCCAGCAGCCCTACAGGGGGCAGTCGATACACTGAAGCTTTCTTT. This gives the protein CASSPTGGSRYTEAFF.

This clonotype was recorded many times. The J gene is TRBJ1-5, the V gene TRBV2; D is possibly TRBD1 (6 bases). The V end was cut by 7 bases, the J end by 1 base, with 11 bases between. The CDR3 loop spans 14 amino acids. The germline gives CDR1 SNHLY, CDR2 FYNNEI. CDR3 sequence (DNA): TGTGCCAGCAACGTAGGGGGGAGCAATCAGCCCCAGCATTTT. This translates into CASNVGGSNQPQHF.

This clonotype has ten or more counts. The CDR3 sequence: CASSELVQGTRYEQYF. CDR3 nucleotides: TGCGCCAGCAGTGAGTTAGTACAGGGTACAAGATACGAGCAGTACTTC. J is TRBJ2-7 and V is TRBV10-1; D is perhaps TRBD1 (6 bases). Germline-derived CDR1 and CDR2 are WNHNN and SYGVQD (reference sequence). The CDR3 has 16 amino acids. V was cut by 1 base and J by 4 bases, with 17 bases left in between.

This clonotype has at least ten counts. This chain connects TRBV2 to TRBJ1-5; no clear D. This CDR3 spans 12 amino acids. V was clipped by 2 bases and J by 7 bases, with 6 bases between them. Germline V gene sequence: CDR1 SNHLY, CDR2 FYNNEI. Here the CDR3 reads CASSESGQPQHF. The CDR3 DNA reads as TGTGCCAGCAGTGAAAGCGGCCAGCCCCAGCATTTT.

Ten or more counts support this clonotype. Here the CDR3 reads CASSWTSGSYEQYF. The CDR3 bases are TGTGCCAGCAGCTGGACTAGCGGGAGCTACGAGCAGTACTTC. This chain links TRBV7-2 with TRBJ2-7; TRBD2 matches at 13 bases. CDR3 length: 14 residues. Trimming took 4 bases from V and 3 from J; bases not matched to a gene: 0. Germline CDR1 SGHTA, CDR2 FQGNSA.

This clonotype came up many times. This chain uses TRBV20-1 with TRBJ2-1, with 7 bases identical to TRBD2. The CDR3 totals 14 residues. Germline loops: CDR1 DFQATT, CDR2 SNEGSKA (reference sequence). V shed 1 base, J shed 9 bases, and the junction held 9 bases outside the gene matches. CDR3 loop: CSARGGAGVPEQFF. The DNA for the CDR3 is TGCAGTGCTAGAGGAGGGGCGGGAGTCCCTGAGCAGTTCTTC.

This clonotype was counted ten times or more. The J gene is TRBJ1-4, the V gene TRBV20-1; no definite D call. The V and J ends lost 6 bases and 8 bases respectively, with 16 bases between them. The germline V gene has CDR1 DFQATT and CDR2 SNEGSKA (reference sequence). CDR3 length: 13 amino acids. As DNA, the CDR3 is TGCAGTGCGCTAGGACGACTGGGGGAAAAACTGTTTTTT. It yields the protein CSALGRLGEKLFF.

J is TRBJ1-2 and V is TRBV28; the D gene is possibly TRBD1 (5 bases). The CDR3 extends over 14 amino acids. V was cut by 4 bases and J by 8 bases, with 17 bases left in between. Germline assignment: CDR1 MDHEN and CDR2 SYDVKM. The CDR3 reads CASSSPAGQGGYTF. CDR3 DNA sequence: TGTGCCAGCAGTTCCCCCGCCGGACAAGGGGGCTACACCTTC.

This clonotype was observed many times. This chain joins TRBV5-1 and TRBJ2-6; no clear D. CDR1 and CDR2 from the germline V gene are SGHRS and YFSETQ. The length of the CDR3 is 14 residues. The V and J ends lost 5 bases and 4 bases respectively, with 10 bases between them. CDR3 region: CASRPTSGANVLTF. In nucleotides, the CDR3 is TGCGCCAGCAGGCCTACCTCAGGGGCCAACGTCCTGACTTTC.

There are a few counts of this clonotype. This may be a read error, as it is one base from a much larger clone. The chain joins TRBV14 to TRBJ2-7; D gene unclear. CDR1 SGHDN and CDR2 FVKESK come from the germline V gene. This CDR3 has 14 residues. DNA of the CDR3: TGTGCCAACAGCCACGACTTAGAATACTACGAGCAGTACTTC. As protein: CANSHDLEYYEQYF.

CDR3 coding DNA: TGTGCCAGCAGCTTAGCGGCGGGAGCGATCCGAGGGGAGCTGTTTTTT. It encodes CASSLAAGAIRGELFF. The chain recombines TRBV7-2 with TRBJ2-2; 7 bases agree with TRBD2. Germline-derived CDR1 and CDR2 are SGHTA and FQGNSA. V shed 0 bases, J shed 8 bases, and the junction held 9 bases outside the gene matches. The CDR3 runs to 16 residues.

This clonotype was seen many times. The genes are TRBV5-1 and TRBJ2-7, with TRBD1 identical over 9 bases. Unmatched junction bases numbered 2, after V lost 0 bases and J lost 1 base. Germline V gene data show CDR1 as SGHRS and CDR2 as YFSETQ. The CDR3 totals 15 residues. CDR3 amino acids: CASSLGGQGSYEQYF. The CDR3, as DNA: TGCGCCAGCAGCTTGGGAGGACAGGGGTCCTACGAGCAGTACTTC.

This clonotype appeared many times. In nucleotides, the CDR3 is TGCGCCAGCAGTCCAGGGGACAACTATGGCTACACCTTC. Its translation: CASSPGDNYGYTF. The chain uses TRBV5-1 and TRBJ1-2, with a tentative D call TRBD1 (6 bases). The CDR3 contains 13 residues. V was clipped by 5 bases and J by 2 bases, with 10 bases between them. Germline-derived CDR1 and CDR2 are SGHRS and YFSETQ.

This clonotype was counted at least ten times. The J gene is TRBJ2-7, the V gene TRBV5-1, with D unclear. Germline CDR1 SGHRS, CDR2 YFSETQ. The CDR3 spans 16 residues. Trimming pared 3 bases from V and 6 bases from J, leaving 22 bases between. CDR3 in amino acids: CASSSNPRATGLEQYF. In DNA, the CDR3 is TGCGCCAGCAGCTCCAACCCCCGGGCTACTGGGCTCGAGCAGTACTTC.

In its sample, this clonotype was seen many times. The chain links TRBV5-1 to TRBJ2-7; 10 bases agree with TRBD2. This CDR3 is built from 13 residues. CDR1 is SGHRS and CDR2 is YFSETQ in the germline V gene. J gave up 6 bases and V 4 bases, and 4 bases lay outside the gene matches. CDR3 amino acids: CASSPRTSGEQYF. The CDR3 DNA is TGCGCCAGCAGCCCCCGGACTAGCGGCGAGCAGTACTTC. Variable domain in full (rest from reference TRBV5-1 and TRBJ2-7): KAGVTQTPRYLIKTRGQQVTLSCSPISGHRSVSWYQQTPGQGLQFLFEYFSETQRNKGNFPGRFSGRQFSNSRSEMNVSTLELGDSALYLCASSPRTSGEQYFGPGTRLTVT.

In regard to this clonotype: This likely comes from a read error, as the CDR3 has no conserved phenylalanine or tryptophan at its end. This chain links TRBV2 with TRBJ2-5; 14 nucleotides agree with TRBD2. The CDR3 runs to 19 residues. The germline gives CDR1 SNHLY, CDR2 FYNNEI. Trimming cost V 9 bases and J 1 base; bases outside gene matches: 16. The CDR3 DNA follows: TGTGCCAGTCCGATGACTAGCGGGGGGGCCTTGACGGTCCAAGAGACCCAGTACTCC. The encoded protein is CASPMTSGGALTVQETQYS.

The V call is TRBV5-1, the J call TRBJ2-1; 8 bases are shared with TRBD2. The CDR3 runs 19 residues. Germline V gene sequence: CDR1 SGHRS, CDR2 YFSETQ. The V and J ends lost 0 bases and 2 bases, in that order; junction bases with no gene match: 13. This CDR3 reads CASSLVPPSGGGAYNEQFF. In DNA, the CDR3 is TGCGCCAGCAGCTTGGTTCCCCCATCGGGGGGGGGGGCCTACAATGAGCAGTTCTTC.

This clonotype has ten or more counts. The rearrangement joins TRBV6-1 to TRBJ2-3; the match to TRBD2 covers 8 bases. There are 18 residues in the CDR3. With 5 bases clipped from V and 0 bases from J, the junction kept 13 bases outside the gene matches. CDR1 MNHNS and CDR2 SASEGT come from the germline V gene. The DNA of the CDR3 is TGTGCCAGCAGTAATCTAGCGGGTGACATCCCTAGCACAGATACGCAGTATTTT. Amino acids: CASSNLAGDIPSTDTQYF.

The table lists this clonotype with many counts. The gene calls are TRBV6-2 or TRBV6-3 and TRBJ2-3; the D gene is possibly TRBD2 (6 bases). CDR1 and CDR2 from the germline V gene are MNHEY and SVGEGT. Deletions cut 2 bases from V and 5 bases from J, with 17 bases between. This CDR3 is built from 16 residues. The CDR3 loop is CASSYSGGKLIDTQYF. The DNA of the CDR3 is TGTGCCAGCAGTTACAGTGGCGGGAAGTTGATAGATACGCAGTATTTT.

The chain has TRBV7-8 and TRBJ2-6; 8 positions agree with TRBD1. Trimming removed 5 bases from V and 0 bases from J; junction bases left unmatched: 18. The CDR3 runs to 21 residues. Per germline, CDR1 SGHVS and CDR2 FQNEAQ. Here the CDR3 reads CASSPRTGKSQSSSGANVLTF. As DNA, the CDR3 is TGTGCCAGCAGCCCTCGGACAGGGAAAAGCCAGTCCTCCTCTGGGGCCAACGTCCTGACTTTC.

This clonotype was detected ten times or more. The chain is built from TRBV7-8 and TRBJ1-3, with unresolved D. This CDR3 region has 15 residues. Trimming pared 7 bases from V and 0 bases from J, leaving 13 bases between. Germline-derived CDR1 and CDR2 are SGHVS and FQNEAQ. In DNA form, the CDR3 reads TGTGCCAGCACCCCCGGAGCCGTCTCTGGAAACACCATATATTTT. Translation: CASTPGAVSGNTIYF. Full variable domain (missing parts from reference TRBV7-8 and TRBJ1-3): GAGVSQSPRYKVAKRGQDVALRCDPISGHVSLFWYQQALGQGPEFLTYFQNEAQLDKSGLPSDRFFAERPEGSVSTLKIQRTQQEDSAVYLCASTPGAVSGNTIYFGEGSWLTVV.

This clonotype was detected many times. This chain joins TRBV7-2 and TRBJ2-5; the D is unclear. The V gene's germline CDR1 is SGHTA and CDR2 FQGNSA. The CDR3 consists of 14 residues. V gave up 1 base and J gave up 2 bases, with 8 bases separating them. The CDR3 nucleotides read TGTGCCAGCAGCTTAGAGGCGGCACAAGAGACCCAGTACTTC. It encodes CASSLEAAQETQYF.

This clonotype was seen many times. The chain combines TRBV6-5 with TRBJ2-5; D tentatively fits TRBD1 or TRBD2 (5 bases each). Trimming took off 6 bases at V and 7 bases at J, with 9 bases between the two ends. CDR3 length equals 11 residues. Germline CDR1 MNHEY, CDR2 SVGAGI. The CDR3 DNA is TGTGCCAGCAGGGATGGGGGGACCCAGTACTTC. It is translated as CASRDGGTQYF.

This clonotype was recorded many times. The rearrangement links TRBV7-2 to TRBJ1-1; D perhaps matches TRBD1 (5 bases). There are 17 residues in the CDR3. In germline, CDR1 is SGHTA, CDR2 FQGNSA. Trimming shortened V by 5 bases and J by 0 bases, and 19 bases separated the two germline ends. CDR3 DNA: TGTGCCAGCAGCGAATTCTGGGGGAGGGGATTGAACACTGAAGCTTTCTTT. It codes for CASSEFWGRGLNTEAFF.

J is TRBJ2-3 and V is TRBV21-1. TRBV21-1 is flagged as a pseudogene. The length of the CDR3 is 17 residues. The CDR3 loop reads CASSKEVAGVSTDTQYF. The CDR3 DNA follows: TGTGCCAGCAGCAAAGAGGTGGCAGGAGTTAGCACAGATACGCAGTATTTT.

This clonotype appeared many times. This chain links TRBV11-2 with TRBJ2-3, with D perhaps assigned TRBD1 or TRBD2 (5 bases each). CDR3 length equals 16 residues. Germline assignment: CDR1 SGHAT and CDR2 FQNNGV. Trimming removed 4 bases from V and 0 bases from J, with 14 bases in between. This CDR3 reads CASSYGMTVSTDTQYF. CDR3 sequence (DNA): TGTGCCAGCAGCTACGGGATGACAGTTAGCACAGATACGCAGTATTTT.

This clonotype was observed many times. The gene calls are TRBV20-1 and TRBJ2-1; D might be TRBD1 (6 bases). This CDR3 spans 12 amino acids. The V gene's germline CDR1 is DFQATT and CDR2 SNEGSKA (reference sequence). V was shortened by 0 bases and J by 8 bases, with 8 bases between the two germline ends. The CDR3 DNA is TGCAGTGCTAGAGATAAGGGGGATGAGCAGTTCTTC. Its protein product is CSARDKGDEQFF.

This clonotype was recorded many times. CDR3 in DNA: TGTGCCAGCAGTGACCTTATTTTCCGGGACAGTCCCTATGGCTACACCTTC. The encoded protein is CASSDLIFRDSPYGYTF. V gene TRBV2 combines with J gene TRBJ1-2, with 7 bases identical to TRBD1. Germline V gene data show CDR1 as SNHLY and CDR2 as FYNNEI. The ends lost 3 bases at V and 4 bases at J; junction bases unmatched: 14. The CDR3 length is 17 residues.

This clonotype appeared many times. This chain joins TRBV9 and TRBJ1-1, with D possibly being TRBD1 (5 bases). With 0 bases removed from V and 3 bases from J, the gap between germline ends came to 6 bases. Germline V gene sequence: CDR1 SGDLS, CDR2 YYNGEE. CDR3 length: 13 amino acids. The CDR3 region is CASSVGGDTEAFF. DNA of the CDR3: TGTGCCAGCAGCGTAGGGGGGGACACTGAAGCTTTCTTT.

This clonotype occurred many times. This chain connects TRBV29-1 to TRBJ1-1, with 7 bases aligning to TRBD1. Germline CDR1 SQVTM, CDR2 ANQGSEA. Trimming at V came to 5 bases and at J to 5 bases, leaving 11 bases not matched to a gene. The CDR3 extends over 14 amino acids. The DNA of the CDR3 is TGCAGCGTTCTTCCGACAGGGCTGGGGACTGAAGCTTTCTTT. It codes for CSVLPTGLGTEAFF.